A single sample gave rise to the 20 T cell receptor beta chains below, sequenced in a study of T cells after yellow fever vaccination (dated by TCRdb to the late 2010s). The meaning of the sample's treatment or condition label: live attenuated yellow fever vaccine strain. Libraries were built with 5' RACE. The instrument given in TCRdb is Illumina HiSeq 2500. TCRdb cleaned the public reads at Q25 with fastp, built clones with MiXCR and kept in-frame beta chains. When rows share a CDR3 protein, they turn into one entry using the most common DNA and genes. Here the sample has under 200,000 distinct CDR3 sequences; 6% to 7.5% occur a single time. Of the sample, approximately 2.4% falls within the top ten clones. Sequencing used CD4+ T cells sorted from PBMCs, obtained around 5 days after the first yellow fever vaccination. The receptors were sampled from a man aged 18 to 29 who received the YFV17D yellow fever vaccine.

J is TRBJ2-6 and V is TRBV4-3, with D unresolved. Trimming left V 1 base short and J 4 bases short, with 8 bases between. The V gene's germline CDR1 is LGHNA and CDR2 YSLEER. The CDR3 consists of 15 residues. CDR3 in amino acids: CASSQGSSGANVLTF. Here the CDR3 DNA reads TGCGCCAGCAGCCAAGGATCCAGCGGGGCCAACGTCCTGACTTTC.

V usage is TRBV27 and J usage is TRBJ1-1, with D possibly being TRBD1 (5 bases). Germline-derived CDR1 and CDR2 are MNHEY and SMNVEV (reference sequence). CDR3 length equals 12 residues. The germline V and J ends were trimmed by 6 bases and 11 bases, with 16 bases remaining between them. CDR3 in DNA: TGTGCCAGCAGGACGGGGGAAAGTAAGGCTTTCTTT. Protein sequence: CASRTGESKAFF.

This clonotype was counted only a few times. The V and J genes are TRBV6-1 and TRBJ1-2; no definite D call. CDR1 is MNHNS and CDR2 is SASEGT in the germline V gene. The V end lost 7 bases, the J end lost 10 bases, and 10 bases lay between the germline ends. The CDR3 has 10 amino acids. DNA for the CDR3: TGTGCCAGCAAACATGAACACTACACCTTC. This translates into CASKHEHYTF.

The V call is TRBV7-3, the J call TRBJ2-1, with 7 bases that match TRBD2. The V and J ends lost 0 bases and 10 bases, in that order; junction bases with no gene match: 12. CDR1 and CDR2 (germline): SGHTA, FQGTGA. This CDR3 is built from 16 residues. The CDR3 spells CASSLTFAGVGSEQFF. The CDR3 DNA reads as TGTGCCAGCAGCTTAACGTTTGCGGGGGTGGGGTCGGAGCAGTTCTTC.

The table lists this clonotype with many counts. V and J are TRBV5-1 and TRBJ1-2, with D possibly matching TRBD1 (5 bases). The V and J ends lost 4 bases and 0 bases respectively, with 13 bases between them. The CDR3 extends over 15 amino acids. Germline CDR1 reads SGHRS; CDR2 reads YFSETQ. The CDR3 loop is CASSLGTNPNYGYTF. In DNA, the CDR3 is TGCGCCAGCAGCCTAGGGACGAACCCTAACTATGGCTACACCTTC.

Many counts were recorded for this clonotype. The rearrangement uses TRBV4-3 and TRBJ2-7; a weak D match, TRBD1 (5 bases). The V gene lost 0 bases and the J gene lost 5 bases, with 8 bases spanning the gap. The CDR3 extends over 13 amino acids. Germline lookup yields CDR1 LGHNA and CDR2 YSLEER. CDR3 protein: CASSQDRENEQYF. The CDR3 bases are TGCGCCAGCAGCCAAGACAGGGAAAACGAGCAGTACTTC.

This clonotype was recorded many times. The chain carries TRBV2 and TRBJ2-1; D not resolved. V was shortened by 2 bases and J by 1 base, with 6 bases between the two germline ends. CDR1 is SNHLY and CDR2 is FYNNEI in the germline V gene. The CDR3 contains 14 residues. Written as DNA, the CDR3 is TGTGCCAGCAGTGAACAATGGTCCTACAATGAGCAGTTCTTC. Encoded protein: CASSEQWSYNEQFF.

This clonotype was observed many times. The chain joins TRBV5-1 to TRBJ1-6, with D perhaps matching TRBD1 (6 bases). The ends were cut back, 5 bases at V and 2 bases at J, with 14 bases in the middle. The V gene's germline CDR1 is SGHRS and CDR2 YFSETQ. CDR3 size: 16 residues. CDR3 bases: TGCGCCAGCAGGAGGGGGGCATCTCCCTATAATTCACCCCTCCACTTT. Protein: CASRRGASPYNSPLHF.

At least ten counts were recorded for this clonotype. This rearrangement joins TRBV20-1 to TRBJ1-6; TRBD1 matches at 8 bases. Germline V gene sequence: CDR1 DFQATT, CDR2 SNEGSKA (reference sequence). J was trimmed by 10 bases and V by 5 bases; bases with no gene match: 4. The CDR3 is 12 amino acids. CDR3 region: CSARQGISPLHF. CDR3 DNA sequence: TGCAGTGCTCGACAGGGGATCTCACCCCTCCACTTT.

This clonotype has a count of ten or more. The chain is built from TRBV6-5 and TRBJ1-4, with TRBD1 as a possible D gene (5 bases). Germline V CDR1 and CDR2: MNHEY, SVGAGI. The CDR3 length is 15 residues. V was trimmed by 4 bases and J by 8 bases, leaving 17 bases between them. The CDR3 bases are TGTGCCAGCAGTTCCCCCGGTCGGGGGGAGGAAAAACTGTTTTTT. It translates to CASSSPGRGEEKLFF.

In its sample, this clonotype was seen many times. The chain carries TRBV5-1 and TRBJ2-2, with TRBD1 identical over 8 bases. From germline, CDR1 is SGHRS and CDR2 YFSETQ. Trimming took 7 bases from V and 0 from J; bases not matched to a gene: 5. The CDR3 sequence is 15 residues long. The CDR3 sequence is CASRRTGTNTGELFF. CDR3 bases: TGCGCCAGCCGCCGGACAGGGACGAACACCGGGGAGCTGTTTTTT.

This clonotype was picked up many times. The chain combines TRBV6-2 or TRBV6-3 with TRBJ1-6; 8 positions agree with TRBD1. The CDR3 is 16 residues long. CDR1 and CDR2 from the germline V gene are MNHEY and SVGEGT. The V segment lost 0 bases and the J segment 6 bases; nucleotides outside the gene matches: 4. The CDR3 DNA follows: TGTGCCAGCAGTTACTCGAAGGACAGGGCTAATTCACCCCTCCACTTT. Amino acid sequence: CASSYSKDRANSPLHF.

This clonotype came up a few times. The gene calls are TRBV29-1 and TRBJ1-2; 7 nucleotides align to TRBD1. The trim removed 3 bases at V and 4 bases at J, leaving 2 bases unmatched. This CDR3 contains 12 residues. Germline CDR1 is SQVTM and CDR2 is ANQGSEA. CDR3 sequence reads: CSVDRDSYGYTF. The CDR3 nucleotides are TGCAGCGTTGATCGGGACAGCTATGGCTACACCTTC.

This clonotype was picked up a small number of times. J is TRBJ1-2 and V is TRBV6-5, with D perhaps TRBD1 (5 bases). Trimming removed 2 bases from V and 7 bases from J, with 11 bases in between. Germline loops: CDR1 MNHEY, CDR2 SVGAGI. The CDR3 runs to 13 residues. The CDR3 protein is CASSYHDSIGYTF. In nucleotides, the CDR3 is TGTGCCAGCAGTTACCACGACAGTATTGGCTACACCTTC.

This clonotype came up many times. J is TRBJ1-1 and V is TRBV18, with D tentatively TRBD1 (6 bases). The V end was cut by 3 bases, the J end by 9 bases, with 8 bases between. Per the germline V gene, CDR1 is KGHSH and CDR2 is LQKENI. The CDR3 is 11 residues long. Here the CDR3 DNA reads TGTGCCAGCTCACCGGACAGAAAAGCTTTCTTT. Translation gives CASSPDRKAFF.

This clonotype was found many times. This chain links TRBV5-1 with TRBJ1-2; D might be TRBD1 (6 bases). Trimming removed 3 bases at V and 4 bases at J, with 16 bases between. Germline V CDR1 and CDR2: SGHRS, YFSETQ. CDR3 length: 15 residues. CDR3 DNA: TGCGCCAGCAGCTCCCGGGTCCCGGGGGCCTATGGCTACACCTTC. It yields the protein CASSSRVPGAYGYTF.

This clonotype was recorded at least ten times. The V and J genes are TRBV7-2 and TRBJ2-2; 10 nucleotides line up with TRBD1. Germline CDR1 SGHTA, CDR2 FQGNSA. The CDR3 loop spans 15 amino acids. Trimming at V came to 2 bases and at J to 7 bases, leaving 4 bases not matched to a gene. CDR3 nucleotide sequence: TGTGCCAGCAGCTTACGACAGGGGGCATTCGGGGAGCTGTTTTTT. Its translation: CASSLRQGAFGELFF.

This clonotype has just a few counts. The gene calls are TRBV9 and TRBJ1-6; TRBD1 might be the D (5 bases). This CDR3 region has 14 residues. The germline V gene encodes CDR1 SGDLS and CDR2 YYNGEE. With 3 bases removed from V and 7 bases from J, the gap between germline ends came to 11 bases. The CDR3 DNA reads TGTGCCAGCAGCGAGACAGCTCAGAATTCACCCCTCCACTTT. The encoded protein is CASSETAQNSPLHF.

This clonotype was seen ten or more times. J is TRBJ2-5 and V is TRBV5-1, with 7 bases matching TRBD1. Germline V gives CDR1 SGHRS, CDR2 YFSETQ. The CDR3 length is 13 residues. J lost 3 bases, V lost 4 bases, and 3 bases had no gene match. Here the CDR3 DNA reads TGCGCCAGCAGCCGGGACAGAAAAGAGACCCAGTACTTC. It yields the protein CASSRDRKETQYF.

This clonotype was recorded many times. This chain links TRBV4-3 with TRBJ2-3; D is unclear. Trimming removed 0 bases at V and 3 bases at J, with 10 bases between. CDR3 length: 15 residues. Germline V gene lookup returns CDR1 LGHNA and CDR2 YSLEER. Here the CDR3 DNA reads TGCGCCAGCAGCCAAGATTTGGGGTTTACAGATACGCAGTATTTT. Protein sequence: CASSQDLGFTDTQYF.